This section outlines one TCR beta chain sequence together with its context. These data belong to a study of identifying expanded T cells in peripheral blood. Germline V lookup: CDR1 SGHVS, CDR2 FQNEAQ. The CDR3 extends over 13 amino acids. V shed 4 bases and J shed 6 bases, with 10 bases lying between them. Here immunoSEQ multiplex PCR was the method, and the copy in TCRdb shows in-frame clones only, minus some. The sample contains approximately 58,000 clones, over 85% of which appear only once. The chain recombines TRBV7-8 with TRBJ1-5; the D is unclear. Sequenced material: blood. This clonotype originated in a person between 18 and 69 years old in good health. CDR3 in DNA: TGTGCCAGCAGCTATATGGAGAGTCAGCCCCAGCATTTT. Translation gives CASSYMESQPQHF.